The present T cell receptor beta chain was sequenced within a study of identical twins' blood T cells (dated by TCRdb to the early 2010s). Concerning the study at large: The roughly twelve libraries, six for the alpha chain and six for the beta chain, together yielded around 48 million Illumina reads. TCR alpha and beta chain repertoires of three pairs of monozygous twins were compared using next-generation sequencing to assess genetic influence on repertoire formation. Summary of the overall study and its limitations: How many CDR3 clonotypes two donors shared depended mainly on the product of their cloneset sizes, and the twins did not clearly stray from this trend. Because the twins were raised together, environmental influences could not be ruled out as an explanation for the similarity between twins. Independent studies were stated to be required to validate the proposed role of the TCRalpha J segment in MHC recognition during thymic selection. V gene usage, even among non-selected out-of-frame TCRbeta clonotypes, was reported to be markedly more similar within twin pairs than between unrelated donors. Looking at the most abundant TCRbeta clonotypes, every donor had more CDR3 sequences in common with her twin than with unrelated donors.

The library relied on 5' RACE. Sequenced on an Illumina Genome Analyzer IIx. To prepare the RNA-based TCR cDNA libraries, a previously described protocol was followed, with several modifications. To prevent cross-contamination, sample-specific barcodes were introduced on both ends of each TCR cDNA library during cDNA synthesis and amplification. The study's processing was this. Between about 95,000 and nearly 500,000 clonotypes were identified per individual, with 2.2 to 3.6 million CDR3-containing reads per library. Reads carrying improper barcode index combinations were removed, after which the MiTCR software was used to build a cloneset for each library. While assembling CDR3 clonotypes, MiTCR filtered or rescued low-quality reads and corrected PCR and sequencing errors. Artificial out-of-frame clonotypes were removed by being mapped to in-frame sequences, with one indel in the CDR3 allowed. V and J gene usage similarity between donors was measured as Jensen-Shannon divergence divided by mean entropy. The public reads were run again by TCRdb, first through fastp at Q25 and then through MiXCR, and only productive beta chains were kept. Entries that share a CDR3 protein sequence are merged under the most common genes and DNA. It is TCRdb's table, rather than the study itself, that gives the V and J calls and clone size. This sample is represented by roughly 340,000 distinct CDR3 sequences; more than 25% of them were singletons. The ten top clones hold about 6% of the sample.

Sequences DFQATT (CDR1) and SNEGSKA (CDR2) are obtained from the germline V gene (reference sequence). Including cysteine and phenylalanine, the CDR3 has 13 amino acids. The only DNA kept is the CDR3, 39 bases in frame from the first base. Compared with germline, V lacks 3 bases and J lacks 3 bases; bases without a gene match: 3. Six healthy women forming three monozygous twin pairs were used as donors. All three twin pairs had been reared together and were thought likely to have met the same infectious agents and vaccines. TCR cDNA libraries were prepared from RNA that had been isolated from peripheral blood mononuclear cells. By how much of the sample it makes up, this clonotype is medium-sized (0.01 to 0.1%). Its antigen remains unidentified. No clone much larger than this one lies a single base away; base qualities are absent.

Material for sequencing was PBMCs. The chain employs TRBV20-1 and TRBJ1-1; 8 bases in the junction line up with TRBD1. This TCR derives from a woman aged 18-49 years in good health. CDR3 reads: CSASAGGHTEAFF. DNA sequence: TGCAGTGCTAGCGCAGGGGGCCACACTGAAGCTTTCTTT.